These T cell receptor beta chains were read from a single sample in a study of cytomegalovirus exposure and HLA in healthy donors. TCRdb's table, derived via immunoSEQ multiplex PCR, lists solely in-frame clones and lacks some. This table has over 150,000 clones, about four fifths appearing once. Specimen: PBMCs. Receptors were obtained from a boy younger than 10 in good health and CMV-seronegative. Each CDR3 is given with its conserved first and last residue. Fields, in order: J gene, V gene, clone size, D gene, CDR3 length, CDR3 DNA, CDR3 protein. D genes are given only for firm matches. The listing skips clone size in some rows; elsewhere it reads once, few, many or a size class.

TRBJ2-5,TRBV7-6,NA,TRBD1,12,TGTGCCAGCAGCTCGACAGGGCATGAGCAGTACTTC,CASSSTGHEQYF
TRBJ2-3,TRBV4-2,NA,TRBD2,15,TGTGCCAGCAGCCAAGAGGGAGGAGCGGGAGGTACGCAGTATTTT,CASSQEGGAGGTQYF
TRBJ1-2,TRBV25-1,NA,NA,16,TGTGCCAGCAGTGATCCCGATGGTTACCAAAGGAGAGGCTACACCTTC,CASSDPDGYQRRGYTF
TRBJ1-1,TRBV7-9,few,NA,13,TGTGCCACGGAGTACAGGAAAAACACTGAAGCTTTCTTT,CATEYRKNTEAFF
TRBJ2-3,TRBV29-1,NA,NA,13,TGCAGCGTTGCCCTCGGCGGTAAGGATACGCAGTATTTT,CSVALGGKDTQYF
TRBJ2-3,TRBV18,NA,TRBD2,15,TGTGCCAGCTCACCGACTAGCGTTAGCACAGATACGCAGTATTTT,CASSPTSVSTDTQYF
TRBJ1-4,TRBV7-2,NA,TRBD1,15,TGTGCCAGCAGCACTACAGGGGGTGCTAATGAAAAACTGTTTTTT,CASSTTGGANEKLFF
TRBJ1-2,TRBV19,NA,NA,12,TGTGCCAGTAGTTATGGGGCGCGAGGCTACACCTTC,CASSYGARGYTF
TRBJ2-1,TRBV27,NA,TRBD2,16,TGTGCCAGCAGTTTAGAGGGGACTAGCGTCTACAATGAGCAGTTCTTC,CASSLEGTSVYNEQFF
TRBJ2-7,TRBV5-1,NA,TRBD1,18,TGCGCCAGCAGCTTGGTGGGACAGGGAGTCGATCGGGCGTACGAGCAGTACTTC,CASSLVGQGVDRAYEQYF
TRBJ2-7,TRBV5-1,NA,NA,12,TGCGCCAGCAGCTCGGGACTCTACGAGCAGTACTTC,CASSSGLYEQYF
TRBJ2-2,TRBV27,NA,NA,14,TGTGCCAGCACCCCGGGAGTTCTGTCCGGGGAGCTGTTTTTT,CASTPGVLSGELFF
TRBJ2-1,TRBV6-5,few,NA,15,TGTGCCAGCACCTCTTTCGGGCTAGCAGTAAATGAGCAGTTCTTC,CASTSFGLAVNEQFF
TRBJ2-7,TRBV7-2,NA,NA,15,TGTGCCAGCAGCTTAGTGTCCGCCAGGCCTTACGAGCAGTACTTC,CASSLVSARPYEQYF